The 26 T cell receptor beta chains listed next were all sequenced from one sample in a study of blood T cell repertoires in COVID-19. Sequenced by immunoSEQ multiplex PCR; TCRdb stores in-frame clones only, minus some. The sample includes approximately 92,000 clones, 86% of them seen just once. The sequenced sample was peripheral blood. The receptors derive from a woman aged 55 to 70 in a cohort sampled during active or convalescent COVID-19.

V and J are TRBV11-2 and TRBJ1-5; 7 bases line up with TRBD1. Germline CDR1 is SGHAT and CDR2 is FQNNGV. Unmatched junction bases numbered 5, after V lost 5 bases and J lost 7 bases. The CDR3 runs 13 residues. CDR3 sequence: CASSEGTVQPQHF. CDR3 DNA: TGTGCCAGCAGCGAGGGGACAGTCCAGCCCCAGCATTTT.

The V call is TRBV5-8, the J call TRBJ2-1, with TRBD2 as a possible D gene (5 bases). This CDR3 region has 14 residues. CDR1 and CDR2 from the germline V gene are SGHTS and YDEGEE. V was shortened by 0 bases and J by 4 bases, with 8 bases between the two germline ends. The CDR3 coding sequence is TGTGCCAGCAGCTTGGCCGGGGAATACAATGAGCAGTTCTTC. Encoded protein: CASSLAGEYNEQFF.

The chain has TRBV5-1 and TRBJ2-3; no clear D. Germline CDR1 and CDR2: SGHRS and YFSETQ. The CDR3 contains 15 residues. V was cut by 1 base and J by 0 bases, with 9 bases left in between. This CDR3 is CASSLPLGSTDTQYF. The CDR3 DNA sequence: TGCGCCAGCAGCTTGCCCCTAGGCAGCACAGATACGCAGTATTTT.

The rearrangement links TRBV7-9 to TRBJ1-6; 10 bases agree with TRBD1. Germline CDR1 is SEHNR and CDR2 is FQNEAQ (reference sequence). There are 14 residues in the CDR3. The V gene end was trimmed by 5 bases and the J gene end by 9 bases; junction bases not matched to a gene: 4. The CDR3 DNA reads TGTGCCAGCAGCCGAGGGACAGGGGCTTCACCCCTCCACTTT. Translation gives CASSRGTGASPLHF.

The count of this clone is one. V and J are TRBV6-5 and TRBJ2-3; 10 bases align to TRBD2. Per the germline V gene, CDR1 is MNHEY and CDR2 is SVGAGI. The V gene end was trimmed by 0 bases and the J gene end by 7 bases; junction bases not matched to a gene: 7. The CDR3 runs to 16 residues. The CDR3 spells CASSYSLAGVMNTQYF. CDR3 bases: TGTGCCAGCAGTTACTCCCTAGCGGGAGTAATGAATACGCAGTATTTT.

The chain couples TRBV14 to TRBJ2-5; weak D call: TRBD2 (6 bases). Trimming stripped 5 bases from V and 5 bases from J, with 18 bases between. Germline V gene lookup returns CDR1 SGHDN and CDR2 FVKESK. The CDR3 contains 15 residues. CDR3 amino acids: CASSTLAKAAETQYF. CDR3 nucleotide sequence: TGTGCCAGCAGCACCCTAGCGAAAGCAGCGGAGACCCAGTACTTC.

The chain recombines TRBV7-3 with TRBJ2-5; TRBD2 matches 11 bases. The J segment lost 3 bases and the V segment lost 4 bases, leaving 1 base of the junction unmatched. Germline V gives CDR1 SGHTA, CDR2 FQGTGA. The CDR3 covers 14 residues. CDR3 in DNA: TGTGCCAGCAGCTCGGGACTAGCGGAAGAGACCCAGTACTTC. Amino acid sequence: CASSSGLAEETQYF.

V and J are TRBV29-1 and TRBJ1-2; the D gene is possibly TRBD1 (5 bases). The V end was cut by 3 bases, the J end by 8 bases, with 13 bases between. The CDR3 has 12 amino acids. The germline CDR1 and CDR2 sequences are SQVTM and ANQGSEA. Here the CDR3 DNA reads TGCAGCGTTGACCCAGGGTCGGGCGGCTACACCTTC. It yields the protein CSVDPGSGGYTF.

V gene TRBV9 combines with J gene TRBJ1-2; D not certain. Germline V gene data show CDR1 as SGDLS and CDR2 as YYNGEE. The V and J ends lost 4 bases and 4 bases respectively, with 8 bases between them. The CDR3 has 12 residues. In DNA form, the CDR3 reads TGTGCCAGCAGCCCCCTAAGCTATGGCTACACCTTC. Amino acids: CASSPLSYGYTF.

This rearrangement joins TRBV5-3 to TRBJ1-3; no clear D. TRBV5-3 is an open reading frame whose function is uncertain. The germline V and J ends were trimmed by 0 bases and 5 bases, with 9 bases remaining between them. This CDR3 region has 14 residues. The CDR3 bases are TGTGCCAGAAGCTTGGGGAGGGTTAGAAACACCATATATTTT. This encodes CARSLGRVRNTIYF.

The CDR3 spells CASSTTSGGKNIQYF. In DNA, the CDR3 is TGTGCCAGCAGCACGACTAGCGGAGGCAAAAACATTCAGTACTTC. This chain connects TRBV3-1 (or the pseudogene TRBV3-2) to TRBJ2-4; 9 nucleotides line up with TRBD2. This CDR3 is 15 amino acids long. The J segment lost 3 bases and the V segment lost 5 bases, leaving 5 bases of the junction unmatched. Germline CDR1 LGHDT, CDR2 YNNKEL (reference sequence).

The CDR3 nucleotides are TGTGCCAGCAGCTTAACTTCGCAGGGGGAAGGCTACACCTTC. Its translation: CASSLTSQGEGYTF. The chain couples TRBV11-2 to TRBJ1-2; 7 positions agree with TRBD1. This CDR3 comprises 14 residues. J gave up 8 bases and V 2 bases, and 8 bases lay outside the gene matches. Germline V gives CDR1 SGHAT, CDR2 FQNNGV.

In nucleotides, the CDR3 is TGTGCCAGCAGTAGCGGGGGCCCCTACGAGCAGTACTTC. This codes for CASSSGGPYEQYF. The chain uses TRBV2 and TRBJ2-7; TRBD2 agrees at 8 bases. Germline V gene sequence: CDR1 SNHLY, CDR2 FYNNEI. The CDR3 runs to 13 residues. The trim removed 5 bases at V and 2 bases at J, leaving 2 bases unmatched.

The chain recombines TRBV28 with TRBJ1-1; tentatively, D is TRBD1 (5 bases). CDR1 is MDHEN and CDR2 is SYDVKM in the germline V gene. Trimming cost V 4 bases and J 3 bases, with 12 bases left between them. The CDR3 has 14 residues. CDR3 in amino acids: CASSSETVYTEAFF. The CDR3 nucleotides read TGTGCCAGCAGTTCCGAGACAGTATACACTGAAGCTTTCTTT.

CDR3 coding DNA: TGCGCCAGCATGATGGCGGGAGATACAGATACGCAGTATTTT. It is translated as CASMMAGDTDTQYF. The chain is built from TRBV5-1 and TRBJ2-3; 7 nucleotides align to TRBD2. The ends lost 6 bases at V and 3 bases at J; junction bases unmatched: 7. Germline lookup yields CDR1 SGHRS and CDR2 YFSETQ. This CDR3 is 14 amino acids long.

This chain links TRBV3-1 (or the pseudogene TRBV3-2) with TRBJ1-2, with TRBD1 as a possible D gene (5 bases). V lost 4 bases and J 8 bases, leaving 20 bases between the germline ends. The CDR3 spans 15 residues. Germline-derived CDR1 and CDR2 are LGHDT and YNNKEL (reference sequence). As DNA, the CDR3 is TGTGCCAGCAGCCCGAGAATCACAGGTGACGAGGGCTACACCTTC. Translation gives CASSPRITGDEGYTF.

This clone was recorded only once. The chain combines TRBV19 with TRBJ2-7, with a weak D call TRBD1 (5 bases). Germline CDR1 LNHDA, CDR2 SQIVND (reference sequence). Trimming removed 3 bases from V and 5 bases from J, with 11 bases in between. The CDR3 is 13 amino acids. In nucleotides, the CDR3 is TGTGCCAGTAGTATCCCCGGCAGGGACGAGCAGTACTTC. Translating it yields CASSIPGRDEQYF.

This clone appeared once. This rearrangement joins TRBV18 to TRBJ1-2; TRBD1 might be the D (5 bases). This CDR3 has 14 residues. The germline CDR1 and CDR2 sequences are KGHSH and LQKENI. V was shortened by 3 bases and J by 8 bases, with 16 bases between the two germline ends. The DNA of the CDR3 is TGTGCCAGCTCACCGGTAGTGACAGCTGAAGGCTACACCTTC. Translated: CASSPVVTAEGYTF.

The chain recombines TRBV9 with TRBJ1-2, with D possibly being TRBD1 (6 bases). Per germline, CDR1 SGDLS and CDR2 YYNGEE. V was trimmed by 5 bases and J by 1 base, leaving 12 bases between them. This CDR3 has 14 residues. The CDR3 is CASSPGQNNYGYTF. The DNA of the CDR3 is TGTGCCAGCAGTCCCGGACAGAATAACTATGGCTACACCTTC.

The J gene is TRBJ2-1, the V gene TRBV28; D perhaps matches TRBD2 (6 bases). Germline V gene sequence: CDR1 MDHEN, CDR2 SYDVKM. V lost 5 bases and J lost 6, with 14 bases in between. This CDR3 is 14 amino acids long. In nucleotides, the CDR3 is TGTGCCAGCAGTGATGGGGGACTCTCCAATGAGCAGTTCTTC. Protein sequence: CASSDGGLSNEQFF.

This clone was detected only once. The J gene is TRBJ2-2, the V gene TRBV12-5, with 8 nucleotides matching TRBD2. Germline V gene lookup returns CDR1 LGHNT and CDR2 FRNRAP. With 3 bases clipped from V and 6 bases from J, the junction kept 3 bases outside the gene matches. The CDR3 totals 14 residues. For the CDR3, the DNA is TGTGCTAGTGGTTTAACGGGGGGGGCCGGGGAGCTGTTTTTT. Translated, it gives CASGLTGGAGELFF.

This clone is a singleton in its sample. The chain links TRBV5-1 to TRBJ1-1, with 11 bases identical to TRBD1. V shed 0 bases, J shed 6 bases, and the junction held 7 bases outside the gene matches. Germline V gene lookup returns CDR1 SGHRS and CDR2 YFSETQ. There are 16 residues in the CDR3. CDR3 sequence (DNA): TGCGCCAGCAGCTTGGGTGGACAGGGGGCACCAGCTGAAGCTTTCTTT. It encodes CASSLGGQGAPAEAFF.

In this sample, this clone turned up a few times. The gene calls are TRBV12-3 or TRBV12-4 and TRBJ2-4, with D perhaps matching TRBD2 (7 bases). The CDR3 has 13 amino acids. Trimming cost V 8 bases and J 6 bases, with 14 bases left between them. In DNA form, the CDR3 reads TGTGCCAGCTCTTTAGGGGGGGGAAACATTCAGTACTTC. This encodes CASSLGGGNIQYF.

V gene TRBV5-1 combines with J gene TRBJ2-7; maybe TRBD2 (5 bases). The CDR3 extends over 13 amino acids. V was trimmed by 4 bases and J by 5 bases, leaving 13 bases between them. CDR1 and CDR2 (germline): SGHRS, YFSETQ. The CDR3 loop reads CASSPRPGDEQYF. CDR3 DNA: TGCGCCAGCAGCCCCCGGCCCGGGGACGAGCAGTACTTC.

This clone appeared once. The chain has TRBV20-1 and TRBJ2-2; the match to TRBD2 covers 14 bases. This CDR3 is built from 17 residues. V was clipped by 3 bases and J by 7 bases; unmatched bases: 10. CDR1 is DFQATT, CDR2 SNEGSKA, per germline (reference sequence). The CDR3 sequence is CSASFLPGLAGVGELFF. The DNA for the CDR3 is TGCAGTGCTAGTTTCCTACCGGGACTAGCGGGAGTCGGGGAGCTGTTTTTT.

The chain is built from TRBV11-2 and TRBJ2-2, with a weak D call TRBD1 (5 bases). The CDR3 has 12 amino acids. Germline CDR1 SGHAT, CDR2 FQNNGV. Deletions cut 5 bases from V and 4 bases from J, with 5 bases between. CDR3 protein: CASSQGTGELFF. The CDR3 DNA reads TGTGCCAGCAGCCAGGGCACCGGGGAGCTGTTTTTT.